This is a list of T cell receptor beta chains from one sample in a study of blood T cell repertoires in COVID-19. Data came from immunoSEQ multiplex PCR; TCRdb stores just in-frame clones and leaves some out. The table lists some 240,000 clones, about 86% of them singletons. Input material: PBMCs or T cells enriched from blood (not recorded which). These receptors came from a woman between 40 and 50 years old with acute COVID-19. Each CDR3 is given with its conserved first and last residue. The D gene is left open where the match is weak. Clone size is shown for a subset of rows, as once, few, many or a class of expanded clone.

abundance: once
j_gene: TRBJ2-3
v_gene: TRBV5-1
d_gene: TRBD2
CDR3aa: CASKITGGRVDTQYF

abundance: -
j_gene: TRBJ1-2
v_gene: TRBV6-5
d_gene: -
CDR3aa: CASSYSGEGYTF

abundance: -
j_gene: TRBJ1-1
v_gene: TRBV6-5
d_gene: -
CDR3aa: CASSRGLNTEAFF

abundance: -
j_gene: TRBJ2-1
v_gene: TRBV11-3
d_gene: TRBD2
CDR3aa: CASSQTSLAGGYNEQFF

abundance: -
j_gene: TRBJ1-6
v_gene: TRBV27
d_gene: TRBD1
CDR3aa: CASSLTTGGSPLHF

abundance: -
j_gene: TRBJ2-3
v_gene: TRBV6-5
d_gene: -
CDR3aa: CASSYSLGDTQYF

abundance: -
j_gene: TRBJ1-4
v_gene: TRBV7-2
d_gene: -
CDR3aa: CASSSTRGATNEKLFF

abundance: -
j_gene: TRBJ1-2
v_gene: TRBV12-5
d_gene: TRBD1
CDR3aa: CASGLETGVHYGYTF

abundance: -
j_gene: TRBJ1-2
v_gene: TRBV3-1/TRBV3-2
d_gene: -
CDR3aa: CASSPSGGGEDYGYTF

abundance: -
j_gene: TRBJ2-1
v_gene: TRBV15
d_gene: TRBD2
CDR3aa: CATSRELAGLNEQFF

abundance: -
j_gene: TRBJ2-5
v_gene: TRBV6-6
d_gene: TRBD2
CDR3aa: CASTSLTSAQETQYF